The sequence of this T cell receptor beta chain was determined in a study of somatic mutations in cytotoxic T cells in rheumatoid arthritis. Germline V gene data show CDR1 as MNHNS and CDR2 as SASEGT. V lost 5 bases to trimming and J lost 0 bases, with 10 bases between them. The CDR3 spans 14 residues. Each population, CD4+ and CD8+ cells, was isolated by positive magnetic bead selection and checked for purity by flow cytometry. The data were produced by immunoSEQ multiplex PCR, yet TCRdb's version contains in-frame clones alone and is incomplete. The data show some 21,000 clones, with approximately 78% seen just once and about 3.8% held by the top ten.

This chain uses TRBV6-1 with TRBJ1-1; no reliable D call. The receptor's source is an adult with rheumatoid arthritis. Sequencing was carried out using CD8+ T cells sorted from blood. The CDR3 here is CASSNRLMNTEAFF. In nucleotides, the CDR3 is TGTGCCAGCAGTAACAGACTGATGAACACTGAAGCTTTCTTT.